This T cell receptor beta chain is from a study of Graves' ophthalmopathy and Graves' hyperthyroidism. Turning to the study itself: Hyperthyroidism qualified as stable when ophthalmopathy did not develop within 18 months of follow-up.

TCR beta CDR3 regions were amplified from RNA transcripts. RT-PCR in the first round used HTBI primers; a second-round multiplex PCR followed. Using its own MiXCR run on the multiplex PCR reads, TCRdb lists one record per CDR3 protein. Counted here are around 1.1 million distinct CDR3 sequences, about 40% occurring once; the ten biggest clones make up around 10%. The hyperthyroidism patients, aged 18 to 65, had been newly diagnosed, with under 2 months' duration. Clinicians diagnosed using symptoms, serum thyroxine, TRAb, thyroid ultrasound and orbital computed tomography. The TCR was taken from an adult man with Graves' hyperthyroidism. Material: peripheral blood or thyroid tissue (not recorded which).

CDR3 sequence (DNA): TGTGCCAGCAGCTCCGTGGGACTGAACACGAACACTGAAGCTTTCTTT. It specifies CASSSVGLNTNTEAFF. The chain carries TRBV7-9 and TRBJ1-1, with D possibly being TRBD1 (5 bases). The CDR3 consists of 16 residues. Germline CDR1 is SEHNR and CDR2 is FQNEAQ (reference sequence). V lost 4 bases to trimming and J lost 1 base, with 16 bases between them.